The 25 T cell receptor beta chains below come from one sample, sequenced in a study of blood T cell repertoires in COVID-19. This table comes from immunoSEQ multiplex PCR, and its TCRdb copy is limited to in-frame clones, with some not included. The sample holds approximately 230,000 clones, 88% seen once. Sequencing used peripheral blood. The receptor set was obtained from a man of 80 years or more with acute or convalescent COVID-19.

The chain combines TRBV7-9 with TRBJ2-5, with 8 bases matching TRBD2. In germline, CDR1 is SEHNR, CDR2 FQNEAQ (reference sequence). J lost 4 bases, V lost 2 bases, and 3 bases had no gene match. The CDR3 length is 14 residues. The CDR3 DNA is TGTGCCAGCAGCTTAACGGGGGGGCTAGAGACCCAGTACTTC. Amino acids: CASSLTGGLETQYF. Full variable domain (outside the CDR3, taken from reference TRBV7-9 and TRBJ2-5): DTGVSQNPRHKITKRGQNVTFRCDPISEHNRLYWYRQTLGQGPEFLTYFQNEAQLEKSRLLSDRFSAERPKGSFSTLEIQRTEQGDSAMYLCASSLTGGLETQYFGPGTRLLVL.

In its sample, this clone was seen once. V is TRBV6-4 and J is TRBJ2-7; TRBD2 agrees at 12 bases. The V and J ends lost 6 bases and 0 bases, in that order; junction bases with no gene match: 3. Germline V gives CDR1 MRHNA, CDR2 SNTAGT. The CDR3 runs to 15 residues. In nucleotides, the CDR3 is TGTGCCAGCAGCCCGACTAGCGGGAGCTCCTACGAGCAGTACTTC. Encoded protein: CASSPTSGSSYEQYF.

This clone was seen just once. The chain links TRBV19 to TRBJ2-6; D is unclear. Germline CDR1 reads LNHDA; CDR2 reads SQIVND (reference sequence). V lost 7 bases, J lost 0 bases, and 4 bases lay in between. CDR3 size: 13 residues. CDR3 coding DNA: TGTGCCAGTACCTTCTCTGGGGCCAACGTCCTGACTTTC. The encoded protein is CASTFSGANVLTF.

This clone appeared a single time. The chain employs TRBV4-3 and TRBJ1-1; D is uncertain. Trimming stripped 0 bases from V and 1 base from J, with 6 bases between. CDR1 is LGHNA, CDR2 YSLEER, per germline. The CDR3 loop spans 14 amino acids. CDR3 sequence (DNA): TGCGCCAGCAGCCAAGATATCCGGAACACTGAAGCTTTCTTT. Protein sequence: CASSQDIRNTEAFF.

The chain couples TRBV12-3 or TRBV12-4 to TRBJ1-2; D remains ambiguous. Trimming cost V 6 bases and J 8 bases, with 13 bases left between them. The CDR3 covers 12 residues. The CDR3 reads CASSPPRGGYTF. The CDR3 nucleotides are TGTGCCAGCAGCCCCCCCCGCGGGGGCTACACCTTC.

The chain links TRBV5-4 to TRBJ2-5, with TRBD1 matching 8 bases. From germline, CDR1 is SGHNT and CDR2 YYREEE (reference sequence). V lost 4 bases to trimming and J lost 4 bases; unmatched junction nucleotides: 9. The CDR3 extends over 15 amino acids. CDR3 in amino acids: CASSPDRDRLETQYF. In DNA, the CDR3 is TGTGCCAGCAGCCCGGACAGGGACCGGTTAGAGACCCAGTACTTC.

Worth noting for this clone: A read error may account for a junction end that differs from germline. The rearrangement joins TRBV7-3 to TRBJ2-6; the match to TRBD1 covers 7 bases. Germline V gene sequence: CDR1 SGHTA, CDR2 FQGTGA. The CDR3 is made up of 17 amino acids. CDR3 in DNA: TGTGCCAGCACCTTACAGGGGCCAAGCTCTGGGGCCAACGTCCTGACTTTC. Encoded protein: CASTLQGPSSGANVLTF. The whole variable domain, remainder taken from reference TRBV7-3 and TRBJ2-6, is GAGVSQTPSNKVTEKGKYVELRCDPISGHTALYWYRQSLGQGPEFLIYFQGTGAADDSGLPNDRFFAVRPEGSVSTLKIQRTERGDSAVYLCASTLQGPSSGANVLTFGAGSRLTVL.

The chain combines TRBV5-1 with TRBJ2-7; 7 bases map to TRBD1. Germline CDR1 is SGHRS and CDR2 is YFSETQ. This CDR3 is 15 amino acids long. The V segment lost 0 bases and the J segment 2 bases; nucleotides outside the gene matches: 5. CDR3 sequence: CASSLAPQGTYEQYF. The CDR3 DNA is TGCGCCAGCAGCTTGGCCCCACAGGGGACCTACGAGCAGTACTTC.

V is TRBV7-3 and J is TRBJ2-7; D is perhaps TRBD2 (6 bases). Deletions cut 0 bases from V and 2 bases from J, with 14 bases between. Germline V lookup: CDR1 SGHTA, CDR2 FQGTGA. CDR3 length: 16 amino acids. CDR3 in amino acids: CASSLTAIGSPYEQYF. For the CDR3, the DNA is TGTGCCAGCAGCTTAACGGCAATCGGGAGTCCCTACGAGCAGTACTTC. The entire variable domain, with the rest obtained from reference TRBV7-3 and TRBJ2-7, is as follows: GAGVSQTPSNKVTEKGKYVELRCDPISGHTALYWYRQSLGQGPEFLIYFQGTGAADDSGLPNDRFFAVRPEGSVSTLKIQRTERGDSAVYLCASSLTAIGSPYEQYFGPGTRLTVT.

Comment on this clone: The germline gene is not matched at one end of the junction; a read error may be the cause. V gene TRBV7-2 combines with J gene TRBJ2-7; D remains ambiguous. Per germline, CDR1 SGHTA and CDR2 FQGNSA. The CDR3 runs 13 residues. This CDR3 is CASSIAPNYEQYF. DNA for the CDR3: TGTGCCAGCAGCATAGCCCCAAACTACGAGCAGTACTTC.

The V call is TRBV5-4, the J call TRBJ2-3; TRBD2 agrees at 10 bases. The CDR3 spans 16 residues. The germline gives CDR1 SGHNT, CDR2 YYREEE (reference sequence). V was clipped by 6 bases and J by 3 bases; unmatched bases: 10. For the CDR3, the DNA is TGTGCCAGCACCCAAGCGGGAGGGATGGGGACAGATACGCAGTATTTT. It specifies CASTQAGGMGTDTQYF.

V usage is TRBV28 and J usage is TRBJ1-1; TRBD1 is a possible D gene (5 bases). This CDR3 region has 13 residues. V shed 3 bases and J shed 2 bases, with 7 bases lying between them. The germline V gene has CDR1 MDHEN and CDR2 SYDVKM. CDR3 DNA: TGTGCCAGCAGTTTTGGACACAACACTGAAGCTTTCTTT. Its translation is CASSFGHNTEAFF.

The genes are TRBV5-1 and TRBJ1-6, with 9 bases fitting TRBD1. CDR1 and CDR2 (germline): SGHRS, YFSETQ. The length of the CDR3 is 14 residues. J was trimmed by 7 bases and V by 3 bases; bases with no gene match: 2. CDR3 residues: CASSWGQGNSPLHF. DNA for the CDR3: TGCGCCAGCAGCTGGGGACAGGGCAATTCACCCCTCCACTTT.

The rearrangement joins TRBV6-5 to TRBJ2-7; TRBD1 matches at 8 bases. This CDR3 is 16 amino acids long. The trim removed 2 bases at V and 1 base at J, leaving 7 bases unmatched. Germline CDR1 and CDR2: MNHEY and SVGAGI. CDR3 DNA: TGTGCCAGCAGTTACGGAGGGAACAGGGGGTCCTACGAGCAGTACTTC. It specifies CASSYGGNRGSYEQYF.

The CDR3 spells CASSLEGLDTYEQYF. The CDR3 DNA reads as TGCGCCAGCAGCTTGGAGGGACTGGATACCTACGAGCAGTACTTC. The chain couples TRBV5-1 to TRBJ2-7; possibly TRBD2 for D (6 bases). The CDR3 loop spans 15 amino acids. Trimming took 0 bases from V and 2 from J, leaving 12 bases between them. The germline V gene encodes CDR1 SGHRS and CDR2 YFSETQ. Variable domain in full (rest from reference TRBV5-1 and TRBJ2-7): KAGVTQTPRYLIKTRGQQVTLSCSPISGHRSVSWYQQTPGQGLQFLFEYFSETQRNKGNFPGRFSGRQFSNSRSEMNVSTLELGDSALYLCASSLEGLDTYEQYFGPGTRLTVT.

The V gene is TRBV12-3 or TRBV12-4, the J gene TRBJ1-1; D unresolved. V lost 3 bases to trimming and J lost 4 bases, with 9 bases between them. The CDR3 spans 13 residues. The CDR3 is CASSFMRGTEAFF. CDR3 sequence (DNA): TGTGCCAGCAGTTTCATGCGTGGCACTGAAGCTTTCTTT.

The chain joins TRBV27 to TRBJ2-1, with 11 bases fitting TRBD2. CDR3 length equals 17 residues. Trimming at V came to 7 bases and at J to 0 bases, leaving 8 bases not matched to a gene. The germline V gene has CDR1 MNHEY and CDR2 SMNVEV (reference sequence). The CDR3 loop is CASNPLAGAPSYNEQFF. The CDR3 DNA sequence: TGTGCCAGCAACCCACTAGCGGGAGCTCCCTCCTACAATGAGCAGTTCTTC.

The chain carries TRBV7-2 and TRBJ1-1; maybe TRBD1 (6 bases). V lost 2 bases to trimming and J lost 8 bases, with 15 bases between them. In germline, CDR1 is SGHTA, CDR2 FQGNSA. This CDR3 spans 14 amino acids. The CDR3 sequence: CASSLPIPGAEAFF. DNA for the CDR3: TGTGCCAGCAGCTTACCGATCCCAGGGGCCGAAGCTTTCTTT.

The chain links TRBV6-6 to TRBJ2-1; 7 nucleotides agree with TRBD2. V lost 4 bases, J lost 8 bases, and 8 bases stayed unmatched. The germline V gene encodes CDR1 MNHNY and CDR2 SVGAGI (reference sequence). CDR3 size: 14 residues. The CDR3 loop reads CASSSQLAWDEQFF. CDR3 nucleotide sequence: TGTGCCAGCAGTTCCCAACTAGCGTGGGATGAGCAGTTCTTC.

J is TRBJ1-2 and V is TRBV7-2; D unresolved. Trimming took off 1 base at V and 8 bases at J, with 11 bases between the two ends. Germline-derived CDR1 and CDR2 are SGHTA and FQGNSA. The CDR3 extends over 13 amino acids. In nucleotides, the CDR3 is TGTGCCAGCAGCTTAGAGGTGGGCCTCGGCTACACCTTC. This codes for CASSLEVGLGYTF. Supplemented by reference TRBV7-2 and TRBJ1-2, the full variable domain reads GAGVSQSPSNKVTEKGKDVELRCDPISGHTALYWYRQSLGQGLEFLIYFQGNSAPDKSGLPSDRFSAERTGGSVSTLTIQRTQQEDSAVYLCASSLEVGLGYTFGSGTRLTVV.

This chain connects TRBV2 to TRBJ2-3; 16 nucleotides agree with TRBD2. Trimming at V came to 6 bases and at J to 2 bases, leaving 5 bases not matched to a gene. Germline loops: CDR1 SNHLY, CDR2 FYNNEI. CDR3 size: 17 residues. The CDR3 region is CASSPGLAGGYTDTQYF. The CDR3 bases are TGTGCCAGCAGCCCGGGACTAGCGGGGGGGTACACAGATACGCAGTATTTT.

The rearrangement joins TRBV19 to TRBJ1-3; 7 bases align to TRBD1. The CDR3 has 14 residues. Trimming removed 8 bases from V and 2 bases from J; junction bases left unmatched: 6. In germline, CDR1 is LNHDA, CDR2 SQIVND (reference sequence). CDR3 nucleotides: TGTGCCAGTCAAACAGGGGCGACTGGAAACACCATATATTTT. Its protein is CASQTGATGNTIYF. Full variable domain (outside the CDR3, taken from reference TRBV19 and TRBJ1-3): DGGITQSPKYLFRKEGQNVTLSCEQNLNHDAMYWYRQDPGQGLRLIYYSQIVNDFQKGDIAEGYSVSREKKESFPLTVTSAQKNPTAFYLCASQTGATGNTIYFGEGSWLTVV.

The chain uses TRBV6-6 and TRBJ1-5; TRBD1 matches at 8 bases. The CDR3 is 15 residues long. The trim removed 6 bases at V and 4 bases at J, leaving 8 bases unmatched. The germline V gene encodes CDR1 MNHNY and CDR2 SVGAGI (reference sequence). The CDR3 spells CASRRDRQGNQPQHF. CDR3 bases: TGTGCCAGCAGGAGGGACAGGCAAGGGAATCAGCCCCAGCATTTT.

This chain uses TRBV5-6 with TRBJ2-5; D not certain. The ends were cut back, 0 bases at V and 0 bases at J, with 6 bases in the middle. The V gene's germline CDR1 is SGHDT and CDR2 YYEEEE. This CDR3 region has 14 residues. CDR3: CASSLGHYQETQYF. In nucleotides, the CDR3 is TGTGCCAGCAGCTTGGGACACTACCAAGAGACCCAGTACTTC. Looking up the rest from reference TRBV5-6 and TRBJ2-5 gives the full variable domain: DAGVTQSPTHLIKTRGQQVTLRCSPKSGHDTVSWYQQALGQGPQFIFQYYEEEERQRGNFPDRFSGHQFPNYSSELNVNALLLGDSALYLCASSLGHYQETQYFGPGTRLLVL.

V and J are TRBV19 and TRBJ2-7; 7 nucleotides line up with TRBD2. CDR3 length: 15 amino acids. CDR1 LNHDA and CDR2 SQIVND come from the germline V gene (reference sequence). V was pared by 5 bases and J by 4 bases, with 11 bases of the junction left unmatched. The CDR3 DNA is TGTGCCAGTAGTCCCGGGAGGAGGTTTCTGTACGAGCAGTACTTC. Its protein is CASSPGRRFLYEQYF.